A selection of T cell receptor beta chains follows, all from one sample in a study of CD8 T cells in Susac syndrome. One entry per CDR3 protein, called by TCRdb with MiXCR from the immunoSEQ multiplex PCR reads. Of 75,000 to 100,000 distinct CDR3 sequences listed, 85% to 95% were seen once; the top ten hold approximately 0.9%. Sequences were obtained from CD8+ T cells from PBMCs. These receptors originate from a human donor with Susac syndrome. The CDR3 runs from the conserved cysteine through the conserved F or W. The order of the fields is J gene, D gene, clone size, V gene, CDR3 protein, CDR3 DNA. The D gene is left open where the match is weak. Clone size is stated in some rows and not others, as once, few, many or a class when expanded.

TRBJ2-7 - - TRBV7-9 CASSLVQGTDSYEQYF TGTGCCAGCAGCTTAGTTCAGGGGACGGACTCCTACGAGCAGTACTTC
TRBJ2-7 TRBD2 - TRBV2 CASILSAGRDYEQYF TGTGCCAGCATCCTCTCCGCCGGGAGGGACTACGAGCAGTACTTC
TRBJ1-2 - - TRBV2 CASSVGGRDYYGYTF TGTGCCAGCAGTGTCGGCGGGAGGGACTACTATGGCTACACCTTC
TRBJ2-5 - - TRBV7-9 CASSFPGASQETQYF TGTGCCAGCAGCTTTCCCGGGGCCTCCCAAGAGACCCAGTACTTC
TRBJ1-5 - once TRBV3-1 CASSQDAARNNQPQHF TGTGCCAGCAGCCAAGACGCAGCTAGAAACAATCAGCCCCAGCATTTT
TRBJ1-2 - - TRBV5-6 CASSLANGGYTF TGTGCCAGCAGCTTGGCCAACGGCGGCTACACCTTC
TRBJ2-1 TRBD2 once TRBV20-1 CSARDPAGKLNEQFF TGCAGTGCTAGAGATCCAGCGGGGAAGCTCAATGAGCAGTTCTTC
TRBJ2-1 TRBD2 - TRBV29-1 CSVEDRGGRPYNEQFF TGCAGCGTTGAAGATCGGGGCGGGAGGCCCTACAATGAGCAGTTCTTC
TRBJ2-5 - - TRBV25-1 CASSEYRGETQYF TGTGCCAGCAGTGAATACCGGGGTGAGACCCAGTACTTC
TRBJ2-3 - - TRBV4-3 CASSQVYSGNTDTQYF TGCGCCAGCAGCCAAGTGTACAGCGGTAACACAGATACGCAGTATTTT
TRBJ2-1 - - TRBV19 CASRSTGILTEQFF TGTGCCAGTAGATCCACAGGGATTTTAACTGAGCAGTTCTTC
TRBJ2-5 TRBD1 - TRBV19 CASSLDREETQYF TGTGCCAGTAGTCTCGACAGGGAAGAGACCCAGTACTTC
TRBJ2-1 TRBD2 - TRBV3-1 CASSQDGTSKNEQFF TGTGCCAGCAGCCAAGACGGGACTAGCAAGAATGAGCAGTTCTTC
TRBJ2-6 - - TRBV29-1 CSVKDAEGANVLTF TGCAGCGTTAAGGACGCGGAGGGGGCCAACGTCCTGACTTTC
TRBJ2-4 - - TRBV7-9 CASSPSGSPGRNIQYF TGTGCCAGCAGCCCCAGCGGGTCTCCCGGTAGGAACATTCAGTACTTC
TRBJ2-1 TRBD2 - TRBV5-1 CASSLGGRVDEQFF TGCGCCAGCAGCTTGGGCGGGAGGGTGGATGAGCAGTTCTTC
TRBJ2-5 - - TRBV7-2 CASSSAGQKETQYF TGTGCCAGCAGCTCCGCCGGGCAGAAAGAGACCCAGTACTTC
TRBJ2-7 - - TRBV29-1 CSVLGDYEQYF TGCAGCGTGTTAGGGGACTACGAGCAGTACTTC
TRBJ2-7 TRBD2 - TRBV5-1 CASSLRLAARGGQYF TGCGCCAGCAGCTTACGACTAGCGGCCCGGGGGGGGCAGTACTTC
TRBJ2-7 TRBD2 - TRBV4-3 CASSQVELAGGDYEQYF TGCGCCAGCAGCCAAGTCGAACTAGCGGGAGGGGACTACGAGCAGTACTTC
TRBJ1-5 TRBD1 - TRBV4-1 CASSQDPTGYQPQHF TGCGCCAGCAGCCAAGATCCGACAGGGTATCAGCCCCAGCATTTT
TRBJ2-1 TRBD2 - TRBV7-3 CASSSGRGTNEQFF TGTGCCAGCAGCAGCGGGAGGGGAACCAATGAGCAGTTCTTC
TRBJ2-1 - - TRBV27 CASSLMNLNNEQFF TGTGCCAGCAGTTTGATGAATCTTAACAATGAGCAGTTCTTC
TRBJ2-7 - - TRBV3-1 CASSQEGHYEQYF TGTGCCAGCAGCCAAGAGGGGCACTACGAGCAGTACTTC
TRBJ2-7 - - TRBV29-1 CSVEDPFGQYYEQYF TGCAGCGTTGAAGATCCATTCGGGCAGTACTACGAGCAGTACTTC
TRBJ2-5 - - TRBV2 CASRIGQGPRETQYF TGTGCCAGCAGGATCGGACAAGGGCCGCGGGAGACCCAGTACTTC
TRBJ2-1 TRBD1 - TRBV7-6 CASRRDSAFSSYNEQFF TGTGCCAGCAGAAGGGACAGCGCCTTTAGCTCCTACAATGAGCAGTTCTTC
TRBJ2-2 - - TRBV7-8 CASSLGRGDMGELFF TGTGCCAGCAGCTTAGGCAGAGGGGATATGGGGGAGCTGTTTTTT
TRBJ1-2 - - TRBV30 CAWSVFMGQGDYTF TGTGCCTGGAGTGTATTCATGGGGCAGGGAGATTACACCTTC
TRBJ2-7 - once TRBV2 CASIGGPEQYF TGTGCCAGCATCGGGGGACCGGAGCAGTACTTC
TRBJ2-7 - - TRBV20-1 CSARDGDISYEQYF TGCAGTGCTAGAGATGGGGACATCTCCTACGAGCAGTACTTC
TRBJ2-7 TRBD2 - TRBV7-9 CASSLVLAEDYEQYF TGTGCCAGCAGCTTAGTACTAGCGGAGGACTACGAGCAGTACTTC
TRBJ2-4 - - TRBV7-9 CASSFQGRQGNIQYF TGTGCCAGCAGCTTCCAGGGGAGGCAGGGAAACATTCAGTACTTC
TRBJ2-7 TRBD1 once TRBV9 CASSAGQGQYF TGTGCCAGCAGCGCGGGACAGGGTCAGTACTTC